The entry that follows covers one T cell receptor (beta chain) sequence. The target antigen is unknown. This entry belongs to a study of T cell responses to AZD1222 COVID-19 vaccine. Study as a whole: Pooling covered second doses at about 4 or about 12 weeks.

Study-wide results and limits: White British ancestry dominated among donors, who included more females, and clonal diversity was possibly underestimated. The study reported that nearly half of spike-specific TCRs target unmutated variant regions.

Measured with immunoSEQ multiplex PCR; TCRdb has only the in-frame clones, and not every one. The sample lists 100,000 to 120,000 clones, around 84% seen once, with less than 3.5% in the top ten. Per the germline V gene, CDR1 is MDHEN and CDR2 is SYDVKM. CDR3 length: 17 amino acids. After removal of 3 bases from V and 2 bases from J, the junction contained 9 bases not matched to a gene. The sequencing here drew on peripheral blood, taken on day 0 of AZD1222 vaccination. V is TRBV28 and J is TRBJ2-3; 9 bases fit TRBD2. The TCR originated in an adult in good health. CDR3 nucleotide sequence: TGTGCCAGCAGTTTGGGCGGGAGGGGCAGCTTCACAGATACGCAGTATTTT. Translated, it gives CASSLGGRGSFTDTQYF.